This T cell receptor (beta chain) was observed in a study of blood T cell repertoires in COVID-19. For the study at large: The United States, Italy and Spain supplied acute and convalescent COVID-19 samples. In each case, the material was cDNA or gDNA derived from T cells, B-cell-depleted T cells, or PBMCs.

In the authors' workflow: Reference gene primers were amplified, and this amplification served to estimate nucleated cell counts. Measured with immunoSEQ multiplex PCR; TCRdb has only the in-frame clones, and not every one. V and J calls plus clone size are reproduced from that table; the DNA served to infer D and trimming. This sample has 140,000 or so clones, with 70% to 80% found just once. Sequencing used peripheral blood. The receptor was derived from a man aged 45-65 years with acute or convalescent COVID-19.

The CDR3 bases are TGTGCCAGCAGTTTCGGGCGGGGAACTGAAGCTTTCTTT. Amino acid sequence: CASSFGRGTEAFF. The rearrangement uses TRBV27 and TRBJ1-1, with D uncertain. The CDR3 has 13 residues. In germline, CDR1 is MNHEY, CDR2 SMNVEV (reference sequence). V was trimmed by 3 bases and J by 5 bases, leaving 10 bases between them.